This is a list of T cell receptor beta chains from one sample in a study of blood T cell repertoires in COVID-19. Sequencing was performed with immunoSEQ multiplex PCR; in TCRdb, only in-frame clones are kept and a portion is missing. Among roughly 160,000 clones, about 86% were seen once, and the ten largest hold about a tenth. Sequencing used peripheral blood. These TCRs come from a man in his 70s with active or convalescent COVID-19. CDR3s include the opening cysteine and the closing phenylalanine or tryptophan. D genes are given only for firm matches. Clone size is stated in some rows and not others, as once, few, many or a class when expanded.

cdr3_nt: TGTGCCAGTAGTATTCGTTCAGGGGGGAACACTGAAGCTTTCTTT
cdr3_aa: CASSIRSGGNTEAFF
j_call: TRBJ1-1
d_call: TRBD1
v_call: TRBV19
clone_size: .

cdr3_nt: TGTGCCTGGAGTCGACAGGGCAATCAGCCCCAGCATTTT
cdr3_aa: CAWSRQGNQPQHF
j_call: TRBJ1-5
d_call: .
v_call: TRBV30
clone_size: few

cdr3_nt: TGTGCCAGCAGCTTAATGGCCCGAGAGACCCAGTACTTC
cdr3_aa: CASSLMARETQYF
j_call: TRBJ2-5
d_call: .
v_call: TRBV7-2
clone_size: .

cdr3_nt: TGCGCCAGCAGCGGAGGGAGCAATCAGCCCCAGCATTTT
cdr3_aa: CASSGGSNQPQHF
j_call: TRBJ1-5
d_call: .
v_call: TRBV4-1
clone_size: .

cdr3_nt: TGTGCCATCAGTGCAGCCACAGGGGGCTGGTGGAATGAGCAGTTCTTC
cdr3_aa: CAISAATGGWWNEQFF
j_call: TRBJ2-1
d_call: TRBD1
v_call: TRBV10-3
clone_size: .

cdr3_nt: TGTGCCAGCAGTTCCTACCCACGGACTAGCGGGAGCTACAATGAGCAGTTCTTC
cdr3_aa: CASSSYPRTSGSYNEQFF
j_call: TRBJ2-1
d_call: TRBD2
v_call: TRBV6-2/TRBV6-3
clone_size: .

cdr3_nt: TGTGCCAGTAGTTCGCCGGGACAGGTACGGAACACTGAAGCTTTCTTT
cdr3_aa: CASSSPGQVRNTEAFF
j_call: TRBJ1-1
d_call: TRBD1
v_call: TRBV19
clone_size: .

cdr3_nt: TGTGCCAGCAGCTTAGGGGGGGAACAGGTAAGCTCCTATAATTCACCCCTCCACTTT
cdr3_aa: CASSLGGEQVSSYNSPLHF
j_call: TRBJ1-6
d_call: .
v_call: TRBV21-1
clone_size: .

cdr3_nt: TGCGCCAGCAGCCAGGGACTAGCGGGGGCCTGGCTGTATTTT
cdr3_aa: CASSQGLAGAWLYF
j_call: TRBJ2-3
d_call: TRBD2
v_call: TRBV4-3
clone_size: many

cdr3_nt: TGTGCCAGCAGCTCGGGACAGGGAGGGAGAGGGGAGCTGTTTTTT
cdr3_aa: CASSSGQGGRGELFF
j_call: TRBJ2-2
d_call: TRBD1
v_call: TRBV5-4
clone_size: .

cdr3_nt: TGTGCCAGCAGTCAACGGGAGACCCAGTACTTC
cdr3_aa: CASSQRETQYF
j_call: TRBJ2-5
d_call: .
v_call: TRBV12-3/TRBV12-4
clone_size: .

cdr3_nt: TGTGCCAGCAGCTTACGCGAAGAGACCCAGTACTTC
cdr3_aa: CASSLREETQYF
j_call: TRBJ2-5
d_call: .
v_call: TRBV7-2
clone_size: .

cdr3_nt: TGTGCCAGCAATACCTATGGGGGAGGGTCAGGGGAAACGCAGTATTTT
cdr3_aa: CASNTYGGGSGETQYF
j_call: TRBJ2-3
d_call: .
v_call: TRBV2
clone_size: .

cdr3_nt: TGTGCCAGCAGTTTAAGCAGGACCTACGAGCAGTACTTC
cdr3_aa: CASSLSRTYEQYF
j_call: TRBJ2-7
d_call: .
v_call: TRBV27
clone_size: .

cdr3_nt: TGTGCCACCAGTACTAGCGGGGGGAACACCGGGGAGCTGTTTTTT
cdr3_aa: CATSTSGGNTGELFF
j_call: TRBJ2-2
d_call: TRBD2
v_call: TRBV24-1
clone_size: .

cdr3_nt: TGTGCCAGCAGCCAAGAACTGAGCGCCAACCAAGAGACCCAGTACTTC
cdr3_aa: CASSQELSANQETQYF
j_call: TRBJ2-5
d_call: .
v_call: TRBV14
clone_size: .

cdr3_nt: TGTGCCAGCAGCGTAGGGGGCGGTGAAAAACTGTTTTTT
cdr3_aa: CASSVGGGEKLFF
j_call: TRBJ1-4
d_call: .
v_call: TRBV9
clone_size: .

cdr3_nt: TGTGCCAGCAGAAATCGACAGGAAGCCTACGAGCAGTACTTC
cdr3_aa: CASRNRQEAYEQYF
j_call: TRBJ2-7
d_call: .
v_call: TRBV2
clone_size: few

cdr3_nt: TGTGCCAGCAGTTTTCTAGGGGGATCGGGATCACCCCTCCACTTT
cdr3_aa: CASSFLGGSGSPLHF
j_call: TRBJ1-6
d_call: .
v_call: TRBV28
clone_size: few

cdr3_nt: TGTGCCACCAGCAGAGATCAAAAGGGGGCCGGAGGCTACACCTTC
cdr3_aa: CATSRDQKGAGGYTF
j_call: TRBJ1-2
d_call: TRBD1
v_call: TRBV15
clone_size: .

cdr3_nt: TGTGCCAGCAGCTTCGGACACATGAACACTGAAGCTTTCTTT
cdr3_aa: CASSFGHMNTEAFF
j_call: TRBJ1-1
d_call: .
v_call: TRBV7-8
clone_size: .

cdr3_nt: TGTGCCAGCAAGGGGGACAGGGAGAGCGGGGAGCTGTTTTTT
cdr3_aa: CASKGDRESGELFF
j_call: TRBJ2-2
d_call: TRBD1
v_call: TRBV2
clone_size: .

cdr3_nt: TGTGCCAGCTCTCCGGGACAGGGGGCCGGGGAGACCCAGTACTTC
cdr3_aa: CASSPGQGAGETQYF
j_call: TRBJ2-5
d_call: TRBD1
v_call: TRBV18
clone_size: .

cdr3_nt: TGTGCCAGCAGTAACGGACAGGTCCCGAAGCAGTTCTTC
cdr3_aa: CASSNGQVPKQFF
j_call: TRBJ2-1
d_call: TRBD1
v_call: TRBV12-3/TRBV12-4
clone_size: .

cdr3_nt: TGTGCCAGCAGCAGACGGGCGAGCCGGGACAATCAGCCCCAGCATTTT
cdr3_aa: CASSRRASRDNQPQHF
j_call: TRBJ1-5
d_call: .
v_call: TRBV7-8
clone_size: .

cdr3_nt: TGTGCCAGCAGTGGACAGGGGCCATACTACGAGCAGTACTTC
cdr3_aa: CASSGQGPYYEQYF
j_call: TRBJ2-7
d_call: TRBD1
v_call: TRBV2
clone_size: .

cdr3_nt: TGCGCCAGCAGCTTGTGGGACAGGGACTCCTACGAGCAGTACTTC
cdr3_aa: CASSLWDRDSYEQYF
j_call: TRBJ2-7
d_call: TRBD1
v_call: TRBV5-1
clone_size: .

cdr3_nt: TGTGCCAGCAGCTTGCGAGCAACTGAAGCTTTCTTT
cdr3_aa: CASSLRATEAFF
j_call: TRBJ1-1
d_call: .
v_call: TRBV28
clone_size: .

cdr3_nt: TGTGCCACCAACGCAAGGAGGGTCATACCTCTCACAGATACGCAGTATTTT
cdr3_aa: CATNARRVIPLTDTQYF
j_call: TRBJ2-3
d_call: .
v_call: TRBV15
clone_size: .

cdr3_nt: TGTGCCAGCAGCCCCTCCCGGCGGGGGGGGCTCGGGCAGTTCTTC
cdr3_aa: CASSPSRRGGLGQFF
j_call: TRBJ2-1
d_call: TRBD2
v_call: TRBV7-3
clone_size: .

cdr3_nt: TGTGCCAGCAGGACGGACACCTTGAACACTGAAGCTTTCTTT
cdr3_aa: CASRTDTLNTEAFF
j_call: TRBJ1-1
d_call: .
v_call: TRBV6-5
clone_size: .

cdr3_nt: TGTGCCAGCAGCTTAATCAGAACTAACCAAGAGACCCAGTACTTC
cdr3_aa: CASSLIRTNQETQYF
j_call: TRBJ2-5
d_call: .
v_call: TRBV7-9
clone_size: .

cdr3_nt: TGTGCCAGCTCACCAACAGGGAACGATAAGTACGAGCAGTACTTC
cdr3_aa: CASSPTGNDKYEQYF
j_call: TRBJ2-7
d_call: .
v_call: TRBV18
clone_size: .

cdr3_nt: TGTGCCACCAGCAGCCCCCTCGCGGGGAACACTGAAGCTTTCTTT
cdr3_aa: CATSSPLAGNTEAFF
j_call: TRBJ1-1
d_call: .
v_call: TRBV15
clone_size: .

cdr3_nt: TGTGCCAGCAGCTTAGGGGAGTATGAGACCCAGTACTTC
cdr3_aa: CASSLGEYETQYF
j_call: TRBJ2-5
d_call: .
v_call: TRBV7-2
clone_size: .

cdr3_nt: TGTGCCAGCGGCCAGGGCGGGACAGATACGCAGTATTTT
cdr3_aa: CASGQGGTDTQYF
j_call: TRBJ2-3
d_call: .
v_call: TRBV3-1/TRBV3-2
clone_size: few

cdr3_nt: TGTGCCAGCAGTTTGTCTGGGGGCCGCGGCTACACCTTC
cdr3_aa: CASSLSGGRGYTF
j_call: TRBJ1-2
d_call: .
v_call: TRBV28
clone_size: .

cdr3_nt: TGTGCCAGCAGTTGGCTACAGGGTGGGTCACCCCTCCACTTT
cdr3_aa: CASSWLQGGSPLHF
j_call: TRBJ1-6
d_call: .
v_call: TRBV28
clone_size: .

cdr3_nt: TGCGCCAGCCAGGGAGGAAGATCTAACTATGGCTACACCTTC
cdr3_aa: CASQGGRSNYGYTF
j_call: TRBJ1-2
d_call: .
v_call: TRBV5-1
clone_size: .

cdr3_nt: TGTGCCACCAGTGATACCCCAGGGACAGGGGATGGAGAGACCCAGTACTTC
cdr3_aa: CATSDTPGTGDGETQYF
j_call: TRBJ2-5
d_call: TRBD1
v_call: TRBV24-1
clone_size: .